This T cell receptor (beta chain) derives from a study of blood T cell repertoires in COVID-19. Study summary: Spain, Italy and the United States supplied samples that represented acute and convalescent COVID-19.

The table came from immunoSEQ multiplex PCR; TCRdb's copy has only in-frame clones and leaves some out. The sample carries 100,000 to 150,000 clones, approximately 83% recorded once. V gave up 0 bases and J gave up 6 bases; unmatched junction bases: 6. Germline V gives CDR1 SGHRS, CDR2 YFSETQ. This CDR3 has 15 residues. J is TRBJ1-1 and V is TRBV5-1; 9 bases map to TRBD1. The sequencing sample was made of peripheral blood. This TCR was sampled from an older man with active or convalescent COVID-19. In DNA form, the CDR3 reads TGCGCCAGCAGCTTGGGCGGGACAGGGAGAGCTGAAGCTTTCTTT. Translating gives CASSLGGTGRAEAFF.